This TCR beta chain derives from a study of cytomegalovirus exposure and HLA in healthy donors. The PCR contained 60 Vbeta and 13 Jbeta primers. Sequencing was performed with immunoSEQ multiplex PCR; in TCRdb, only in-frame clones are kept and a portion is missing. The data show about 120,000 clones, about 75% seen once. From germline, CDR1 is SGHKS and CDR2 YYEKEE (reference sequence). This CDR3 comprises 14 residues. Trimming shortened V by 0 bases and J by 3 bases, and 9 bases separated the two germline ends. J is TRBJ1-1 and V is TRBV5-5, with no clear D. The receptor was derived from a man in his sixties in good health and CMV-seropositive. The sequenced material came from PBMCs. CDR3 sequence reads: CASSLAGFDTEAFF. For the CDR3, the DNA is TGTGCCAGCAGCTTGGCCGGGTTCGACACTGAAGCTTTCTTT.